This T cell receptor beta chain is drawn from a study of regulatory T cells in long-lasting Graves disease (dated by TCRdb to the early 2020s). Some background on the complete study: Newly diagnosed Graves' disease patients had taken antithyroid drugs for less than 3 months. Persistent Graves' disease patients were compared with newly diagnosed Graves' disease patients by peripheral blood TCR sequencing and RNA sequencing. The study was conducted in China and was registered as a clinical trial. TCR sequencing covered some 13 persistent and around 20 newly diagnosed Graves' disease patients, some 33 samples in total. The investigation overall reported the following: The authors acknowledged the small sample size as a limitation that may reduce accuracy. Sequencing and analysis were restricted to the TCR beta chain. Peripheral blood alone was examined, since thyroid tissue, which constituted the primary lesion, could not be accessed. Compared with newly diagnosed patients, persistent Graves' disease patients had lower TCR Shannon entropy and fewer highly expanded clones, which suggests clonal expansion. Persistent patients shared more public clonotypes among themselves (2,741) than newly diagnosed patients did (nearly 1,000). Preferential use of TRBV28, TRBJ1-2 and TRBJ2-5 was observed in persistent disease, whereas TRBV20-1 and TRBJ2-1 were favored in newly diagnosed disease.

Based on the germline V gene (reference sequence), the CDR1 and CDR2 sequences are SEHNR and FQNEAQ. From its cysteine to its phenylalanine, the CDR3 spans 12 amino acids. Here the CDR3 DNA is all that survives: 36 bases in frame from base 1. Between the V and J ends, shortened by 1 base and 8 bases respectively, the junction contains 8 bases. Receptor libraries were prepared by multiplex PCR. Sequencing used an Illumina HiSeq 4000. CDR3 regions were amplified by Arm-PCR with iRepertoire HTBI primers to construct TCR beta libraries. Before sequencing, the PCR products underwent gel purification. As for the original processing: Gene usage analysis of CDR3 amino acid clonotypes relied on the roughly 64 TRBV and about 13 TRBJ segments identified across samples. COPE and FqMerger were used to merge the filtered high-quality paired reads into contigs. BLAST was used to align contigs to IMGT TRBV, TRBD and TRBJ reference genes, with CDR3 defined following IMGT. Clonotypes above 0.1% frequency were classified as highly expanded clones. Shannon entropy was used to measure repertoire diversity, and the Gini coefficient was used to measure V-J evenness. A clonotype found in more than one individual was treated as public. TCRdb's own reprocessing of the public reads used fastp at Q25 and MiXCR and kept productive beta chains. Rows merge per CDR3 protein into single entries with the most common DNA and genes. TCRdb assigned the V and J calls; the authors' analysis was not used. This sample has 510,000 or so distinct CDR3 sequences in its table, and around 11% of those were observed once. Almost 9% of the sample lies in the top ten.

The sample's time point, from its label and the paper: newly diagnosed GD, antithyroid drugs for less than 3 months. For both TCR sequencing and RNA sequencing, RNA was extracted from PBMCs in TRIzol. Graves' disease was diagnosed according to American Thyroid Association guidelines. Patients for the study were recruited at an endocrinology department in Xi'an, China. From each patient, 7.5 to 10 milliliters of peripheral blood was collected into an EDTA anticoagulant tube. Ficoll Paque Plus density gradient separation was used to isolate PBMCs, and no further T cell sorting was performed. An Agilent 2100 Bioanalyzer and agarose gel were used to check RNA quality, and a NanoDrop 2000 was used to measure RNA concentration. Comment on this clonotype: No antigen is known for it. No much larger clonotype is one base removed from it; base qualities were not supplied.

This sample was also put to use in a study of T cells in Graves' hyperthyroidism and ophthalmopathy. From that second study: Stable Graves' hyperthyroidism was defined as the absence of progression to ophthalmopathy over 18 months of follow-up. The hyperthyroidism patients were between 18 and 65 years old and newly diagnosed, with a disease duration of less than 2 months. Patients with uncontrolled infections, other autoimmune diseases, pregnancy or lactation were excluded. Diagnoses were established on the basis of clinical symptoms, serum thyroxine and TRAb, thyroid ultrasound, and orbital computed tomography. For the first round of RT-PCR on the TCR CDR3, the HTBI primer set was used together with the Qiagen OneStep RT-PCR kit. Most expanded thyroid clonotypes (frequency above 0.001) were also detected in blood, a finding suggesting that blood repertoires may reflect thyroid immune responses. Ophthalmopathy was separated from stable hyperthyroidism by a 13 V-J signature model, with about 86% sensitivity and approximately 81% specificity obtained in cross-validation and 80%/75% obtained in testing. In validation, progression to ophthalmopathy was predicted by the model with almost 71% sensitivity and about 72% specificity, a median of 6.5 months before onset. TCR V-J signatures able to tell the groups apart were searched for in a discovery cohort of 100 patients, of whom 43 had Graves' ophthalmopathy and roughly 57 had stable Graves' hyperthyroidism. Whether ophthalmopathy could be predicted prospectively was tested in an independent validation cohort made up of under 20 hyperthyroidism patients plus 17 patients who later progressed to ophthalmopathy. The approximately 100 discovery patients were randomly divided into training and test sets at a 7:3 ratio. Thyroid tissue and blood T-cell repertoires from about six Graves' hyperthyroidism patients were also compared in the study. After blood sampling, hyperthyroidism patients were treated with methimazole at a starting dose of 30 mg daily, and ophthalmopathy patients were treated with high-dose intravenous methylprednisolone. Libraries were constructed in a second round of multiplex PCR, after which size selection and purification were performed. Libraries were sequenced paired-end with 100 bp reads on an Illumina HiSeq2000. SOAPnuke was used to process the raw data, with reads discarded if the reads contained adapters or uncalled bases, had a mean Phred below 15, or lacked an exact constant-primer or identifier match. High-quality paired reads were merged with COPE v1.2.5, and unique nucleotide sequences were defined as clonotypes. Clonotypes were aligned to IMGT TRBV, TRBD and TRBJ reference segments using MiTCR v1.1. Only V-J combinations with frequency above 0.0001, covering 99% to 99.2% of repertoires, were analysed. A TCS score was defined as the ratio between F50 (clonal expansion) and ExV (chaos), using BLOSUM62-based TCRdist between CDR3 peptides within each V-J. Welch's t-statistics and random forest reduced 500 to 650 V-J features to roughly 13, which were used in a naive Bayes classifier (R e1071). No statistical method was used to fix the sample size in advance, and group allocation was not hidden from the investigators. The paper describes TCR Vbeta CDR3 sequencing of 140 or so peripheral blood samples, made up of approximately 40 ophthalmopathy patients, approximately 73 hyperthyroidism patients and 17 progressor patients.

Sequencing used peripheral blood mononuclear cells (PBMCs), obtained at new diagnosis, from a patient treated with antithyroid drugs. This TCR derives from a woman between 25 and 40 years old with Graves disease. Donor details come from another sample of the same person, matched by shared clones. The V and J genes are TRBV7-9 and TRBJ1-2, with the D gene uncertain. The CDR3 reads CASSLEQRGYTF. The DNA sequence is TGTGCCAGCAGCTTAGAACAGAGAGGCTACACCTTC.